Following are 31 T cell receptor beta chains from one sample sequenced in a study of shared clonotypes between healthy human individuals. Repertoires were generated with immunoSEQ multiplex PCR, while TCRdb's copy carries only in-frame clones and drops some. The sample contains about 2.4 million clones, 80% to 95% of which appear only once. Sequencing was done on a sample of naive CD4+ T cells from PBMCs. Subset here: CD45RA+ positively selected. The receptors come from a man aged 18-30 years in good health. Some clones in this sample may be carry-over from other donors' samples.

The chain combines TRBV4-3 with TRBJ2-3; 8 bases fit TRBD1. Germline V gene data show CDR1 as LGHNA and CDR2 as YSLEER. This CDR3 has 15 residues. The V gene end was trimmed by 0 bases and the J gene end by 6 bases; junction bases not matched to a gene: 5. The CDR3 region has the DNA TGCGCCAGCAGCCAAGACAGGGGGCCATCGGATACGCAGTATTTT. Translating it yields CASSQDRGPSDTQYF.

Concerning this clone itself: The same CDR3 also results from other DNA sequences found in this sample. The chain couples TRBV9 to TRBJ2-1, with D tentatively TRBD2 (6 bases). The ends were cut back, 2 bases at V and 1 base at J, with 7 bases in the middle. Germline V gene lookup returns CDR1 SGDLS and CDR2 YYNGEE. CDR3 length: 14 amino acids. The CDR3 DNA follows: TGTGCCAGCAGCGTCGGGGGATCCTACAATGAGCAGTTCTTC. Protein product: CASSVGGSYNEQFF.

The J gene is TRBJ2-5, the V gene TRBV20-1, with D unclear. The assigned J gene may be wrong: the sequence end matches TRBJ2-7 better. Germline lookup yields CDR1 DFQATT and CDR2 SNEGSKA (reference sequence). This CDR3 spans 10 amino acids. The CDR3 loop is CSASTYEQYF. In nucleotides, the CDR3 is TGCAGTGCCAGCACCTACGAGCAGTACTTC.

This clone has just one count. V is TRBV5-1 and J is TRBJ2-5; 9 bases fit TRBD2. With V trimmed by 0 bases and J by 5 bases, 8 bases remained unmatched. This CDR3 has 16 residues. CDR1 is SGHRS, CDR2 YFSETQ, per germline. The CDR3 here is CASSLDGAGGPETQYF. CDR3 nucleotide sequence: TGCGCCAGCAGCTTGGACGGGGCGGGAGGGCCGGAGACCCAGTACTTC.

This rearrangement joins TRBV6-5 to TRBJ1-1; 9 positions match TRBD1. Trimming at V came to 5 bases and at J to 3 bases, leaving 7 bases not matched to a gene. CDR3 length: 15 residues. The germline V gene has CDR1 MNHEY and CDR2 SVGAGI. The CDR3 loop reads CASSPGQGGYTEAFF. In DNA, the CDR3 is TGTGCCAGCAGTCCGGGACAGGGAGGGTACACTGAAGCTTTCTTT.

The V call is TRBV27, the J call TRBJ2-1, with TRBD2 identical over 9 bases. V lost 5 bases and J lost 4; bases outside the gene matches: 9. The CDR3 length is 16 residues. CDR1 MNHEY and CDR2 SMNVEV come from the germline V gene (reference sequence). CDR3 DNA: TGTGCCAGCAGTCGTCAAGGACTAGCGTATTACAATGAGCAGTTCTTC. Residues: CASSRQGLAYYNEQFF.

The chain recombines TRBV6-6 with TRBJ2-7; 8 bases align to TRBD1. The V and J ends lost 2 bases and 3 bases, in that order; junction bases with no gene match: 3. Per the germline V gene, CDR1 is MNHNY and CDR2 is SVGAGI (reference sequence). This CDR3 comprises 14 residues. The CDR3 sequence: CASSYPDRVYEQYF. CDR3 DNA sequence: TGTGCCAGCAGTTACCCGGACAGGGTCTACGAGCAGTACTTC.

The rearrangement joins TRBV29-1 to TRBJ2-5, with 8 bases matching TRBD2. Germline V gene sequence: CDR1 SQVTM, CDR2 ANQGSEA. This CDR3 contains 15 residues. V was clipped by 0 bases and J by 5 bases; unmatched bases: 8. CDR3 in amino acids: CSVEDRSGRRETQYF. The CDR3 region has the DNA TGCAGCGTTGAAGACAGAAGCGGGAGACGTGAGACCCAGTACTTC.

In the case of this clone: Other DNA sequences of this sample code for an identical CDR3. The V gene is TRBV29-1, the J gene TRBJ1-1, with no clear D. Trimming removed 3 bases from V and 0 bases from J, with 8 bases in between. Per the germline V gene, CDR1 is SQVTM and CDR2 is ANQGSEA. CDR3 size: 13 residues. CDR3 region: CSVEKVMNTEAFF. The CDR3 nucleotides read TGCAGCGTTGAGAAGGTGATGAACACTGAAGCTTTCTTT.

CDR3 in amino acids: CASSVQTGPIGIYEQYF. Written as DNA, the CDR3 is TGTGCCAGCAGCGTCCAGACAGGCCCCATTGGGATTTACGAGCAGTACTTC. This sequence joins TRBV5-5 and TRBJ2-7; D may be TRBD1 (6 bases). V gave up 4 bases and J gave up 4 bases, with 24 bases separating them. CDR1 is SGHKS, CDR2 YYEKEE, per germline (reference sequence). The CDR3 has 17 residues.

The V and J genes are TRBV28 and TRBJ2-5; D call uncertain. Germline CDR1 reads MDHEN; CDR2 reads SYDVKM. Trimming stripped 8 bases from V and 7 bases from J, with 17 bases between. This CDR3 is built from 13 residues. In DNA, the CDR3 is TGTGCCAGCGAGCCTGCGCGTCTCTGGACCCAGTACTTC. Translated: CASEPARLWTQYF.

The V gene is TRBV10-3, the J gene TRBJ2-7, with TRBD1 matching 8 bases. Trimming took 0 bases from V and 2 from J; bases not matched to a gene: 9. The germline CDR1 and CDR2 sequences are ENHRY and SYGVKD. The CDR3 totals 17 residues. In DNA, the CDR3 is TGTGCCATCAGTGAGTCGTTAGGACAGGGACGCCCCTACGAGCAGTACTTC. Translating it yields CAISESLGQGRPYEQYF.

The V gene is TRBV5-4, the J gene TRBJ1-1, with TRBD1 identical over 9 bases. The CDR3 has 16 residues. Looked up from germline, CDR1 is SGHNT and CDR2 is YYREEE (reference sequence). The trim removed 0 bases at V and 3 bases at J, leaving 6 bases unmatched. CDR3 loop: CASSLGTGVGHTEAFF. The CDR3 DNA is TGTGCCAGCAGCTTGGGGACAGGGGTTGGTCACACTGAAGCTTTCTTT.

In this sample, this clone turned up a few times. The CDR3 nucleotides read TGTGCCAGCAGCTTAGGGACAGGGAGCTATGGCTACACCTTC. Residues: CASSLGTGSYGYTF. V usage is TRBV7-9 and J usage is TRBJ1-2, with TRBD1 identical over 8 bases. With 1 base clipped from V and 4 bases from J, the junction kept 2 bases outside the gene matches. CDR3 size: 14 residues. CDR1 and CDR2 (germline): SEHNR, FQNEAQ (reference sequence).

This clone appeared once. V is TRBV18 and J is TRBJ2-3; weak D call: TRBD1 (6 bases). V dropped 6 bases and J dropped 4 bases, with 17 bases sitting between them. CDR1 is KGHSH and CDR2 is LQKENI in the germline V gene. The CDR3 has 15 amino acids. The CDR3 region is CASSDGRGRADTQYF. DNA of the CDR3: TGTGCCAGCTCCGACGGCAGGGGTCGTGCAGATACGCAGTATTTT.

The V and J genes are TRBV5-4 and TRBJ2-2, with D perhaps matching TRBD1 or TRBD2 (6 bases each). The CDR3 is 15 amino acids. Trimming removed 0 bases at V and 6 bases at J, with 12 bases between. In germline, CDR1 is SGHNT, CDR2 YYREEE (reference sequence). This CDR3 is CASSLGGASAGELFF. The CDR3 nucleotides read TGTGCCAGCAGCTTGGGGGGGGCCAGCGCCGGGGAGCTGTTTTTT.

The V gene is TRBV4-1, the J gene TRBJ2-7, with TRBD1 matching over 7 bases. This CDR3 spans 14 amino acids. V was pared by 5 bases and J by 0 bases, with 4 bases of the junction left unmatched. Germline V CDR1 and CDR2: MGHRA, YSYEKL. The CDR3 region is CASSVGQLSYEQYF. The CDR3 nucleotides are TGCGCCAGCAGCGTGGGACAGCTCTCCTACGAGCAGTACTTC.

In its sample, this clone was seen once. The CDR3 bases are TGTGCCAGCAGTGACACCGGGACTAGCGGGTTTTCCTACAATGAGCAGTTCTTC. It yields the protein CASSDTGTSGFSYNEQFF. The V call is TRBV6-4, the J call TRBJ2-1; TRBD2 matches at 12 bases. Germline V gives CDR1 MRHNA, CDR2 SNTAGT. The V gene end was trimmed by 2 bases and the J gene end by 1 base; junction bases not matched to a gene: 6. The CDR3 contains 18 residues.

The rearrangement links TRBV29-1 to TRBJ1-3; no definite D call. This CDR3 has 13 residues. The V end lost 0 bases, the J end lost 4 bases, and 7 bases lay between the germline ends. From germline, CDR1 is SQVTM and CDR2 ANQGSEA. The CDR3 here is CSVEDSGGNTIYF. The CDR3 region has the DNA TGCAGCGTTGAAGACTCCGGGGGAAACACCATATATTTT.

The rearrangement uses TRBV5-5 and TRBJ1-3; D call uncertain. The CDR3 runs to 15 residues. Germline V gene data show CDR1 as SGHKS and CDR2 as YYEKEE (reference sequence). V lost 1 base and J lost 0, with 8 bases in between. The CDR3 DNA follows: TGTGCCAGCAGCTTGTTCGCGAACTCTGGAAACACCATATATTTT. Translated, it gives CASSLFANSGNTIYF.

This clone was seen just once. The chain couples TRBV7-8 to TRBJ2-7; 10 bases agree with TRBD2. J lost 1 base, V lost 4 bases, and 10 bases had no gene match. This CDR3 spans 17 amino acids. The germline CDR1 and CDR2 sequences are SGHVS and FQNEAQ. The CDR3 nucleotides are TGTGCCAGCAGCTGGGGGCCTAGCGGGAGTGGGTCCTACGAGCAGTACTTC. Amino acid sequence: CASSWGPSGSGSYEQYF.

In this sample, this clone turned up once. The genes are TRBV14 and TRBJ1-4; no clear D gene. Germline assignment: CDR1 SGHDN and CDR2 FVKESK. Trimming pared 2 bases from V and 0 bases from J, leaving 7 bases between. The CDR3 loop spans 15 amino acids. Here the CDR3 DNA reads TGTGCCAGCAGCCAACTGTCCACAACTAATGAAAAACTGTTTTTT. Protein sequence: CASSQLSTTNEKLFF.

This clone appeared a single time. V gene TRBV7-2 combines with J gene TRBJ1-5; D call uncertain. Trimming shortened V by 5 bases and J by 4 bases, and 9 bases separated the two germline ends. From germline, CDR1 is SGHTA and CDR2 FQGNSA. The CDR3 is 13 amino acids. The CDR3 region has the DNA TGTGCCAGCAGCCTGGAGAAGAATCAGCCCCAGCATTTT. Amino acid sequence: CASSLEKNQPQHF.

The chain links TRBV27 to TRBJ2-3, with a weak D call TRBD2 (6 bases). The CDR3 is 15 amino acids. Germline lookup yields CDR1 MNHEY and CDR2 SMNVEV (reference sequence). The ends were cut back, 2 bases at V and 2 bases at J, with 11 bases in the middle. CDR3 loop: CASSLVGGDTDTQYF. CDR3 nucleotide sequence: TGTGCCAGCAGTTTAGTCGGGGGAGACACAGATACGCAGTATTTT.

This clone was counted only a few times. This sample also contains other DNA sequences that code for the same CDR3. The chain combines TRBV27 with TRBJ2-1; D gene uncertain. CDR1 and CDR2 from the germline V gene are MNHEY and SMNVEV (reference sequence). Trimming shortened V by 3 bases and J by 3 bases, and 0 bases separated the two germline ends. This CDR3 spans 11 amino acids. The CDR3, as DNA: TGTGCCAGCAGTTTCTACAATGAGCAGTTCTTC. It yields the protein CASSFYNEQFF.

J is TRBJ2-2 and V is TRBV9; no definite D call. The germline CDR1 and CDR2 sequences are SGDLS and YYNGEE. Trimming pared 4 bases from V and 8 bases from J, leaving 12 bases between. The CDR3 is made up of 13 amino acids. For the CDR3, the DNA is TGTGCCAGCAGCCTACCAGTGGGGGGGGAGCTGTTTTTT. Its protein is CASSLPVGGELFF.

There are a few counts of this clone. The chain couples TRBV2 to TRBJ1-1; D unresolved. Germline V gives CDR1 SNHLY, CDR2 FYNNEI. Trimming cost V 1 base and J 1 base, with 7 bases left between them. The CDR3 has 14 amino acids. CDR3 residues: CASSEVLGNTEAFF. Here the CDR3 DNA reads TGTGCCAGCAGTGAAGTTCTCGGGAACACTGAAGCTTTCTTT. Looking up the rest from reference TRBV2 and TRBJ1-1 gives the full variable domain: EPEVTQTPSHQVTQMGQEVILRCVPISNHLYFYWYRQILGQKVEFLVSFYNNEISEKSEIFDDQFSVERPDGSNFTLKIRSTKLEDSAMYFCASSEVLGNTEAFFGQGTRLTVV.

J is TRBJ1-1 and V is TRBV10-3; D gene ambiguous. Trimming removed 7 bases from V and 0 bases from J, with 9 bases in between. Germline V gives CDR1 ENHRY, CDR2 SYGVKD. The CDR3 covers 13 residues. CDR3 sequence (DNA): TGTGCCATCAAGTACAGTTTGAACACTGAAGCTTTCTTT. Residues: CAIKYSLNTEAFF.

Concerning this clone: The sample has other DNA sequences that encode this CDR3 too. This chain uses TRBV29-1 with TRBJ2-6; the D is unclear. Trimming stripped 4 bases from V and 0 bases from J, with 7 bases between. CDR3 length: 14 amino acids. The germline V gene encodes CDR1 SQVTM and CDR2 ANQGSEA. Written as DNA, the CDR3 is TGCAGCGTTGGGGGTAACTCTGGGGCCAACGTCCTGACTTTC. This sequence encodes CSVGGNSGANVLTF.

This clone was counted once. The chain combines TRBV18 with TRBJ2-1; TRBD1 is a possible D gene (6 bases). This CDR3 is built from 16 residues. Germline lookup yields CDR1 KGHSH and CDR2 LQKENI. V dropped 4 bases and J dropped 2 bases, with 15 bases sitting between them. The CDR3 loop is CASSQYRASAYNEQFF. The CDR3 bases are TGTGCCAGCTCACAGTACAGGGCAAGCGCCTACAATGAGCAGTTCTTC.

This chain connects TRBV4-1 to TRBJ1-3; D perhaps matches TRBD1 (5 bases). From germline, CDR1 is MGHRA and CDR2 YSYEKL. The V gene lost 0 bases and the J gene lost 0 bases, with 12 bases spanning the gap. This CDR3 spans 17 amino acids. CDR3 nucleotide sequence: TGCGCCAGCAGCCAAGAGGGGCAGAGAGCCTCTGGAAACACCATATATTTT. It yields the protein CASSQEGQRASGNTIYF.